The clone carrying this T cell receptor (beta chain) was counted a few times. Its antigen is currently unknown. TCRdb passed the reads through MiXCR, listing each CDR3 protein once. The table shows about 920,000 distinct CDR3 sequences, with around 32% occurring only once. The data originate from a study of T cell repertoires in cytomegalovirus infection. The sequencing used cultured CD8+ T cells from PBMCs, collected from culture after CMV antigen stimulation. The origin of this receptor is a human donor in good health (CMV status not recorded). Some clones in this sample may be carry-over from other donors' samples.

The CDR3 region has the DNA TGCGCCAGCAGCCAATCCCCGGGTCCCGGGGGGCTCAACGAGCAGTACTTC. Its protein product is CASSQSPGPGGLNEQYF. The chain uses TRBV4-1 and TRBJ2-7; TRBD2 is a possible D gene (7 bases). This CDR3 contains 17 residues. Per the germline V gene, CDR1 is MGHRA and CDR2 is YSYEKL. Trimming pared 2 bases from V and 5 bases from J, leaving 22 bases between.